What follows are 12 T cell receptor beta chains derived from one specimen sequenced in a study of cytomegalovirus exposure and HLA in healthy donors. PCR used 60 Vbeta primers and 13 Jbeta primers. Profiled with immunoSEQ multiplex PCR; TCRdb holds only in-frame clones, not every one. Counted here are about 100,000 clones, around four fifths occurring once; the ten biggest clones make up under 0.8%. Sample: PBMCs. Every receptor here comes from a woman aged 55-70 years in good health and CMV-seronegative.

The rearrangement uses TRBV28 and TRBJ2-1; D may be TRBD1 (6 bases). Trimming took off 4 bases at V and 3 bases at J, with 10 bases between the two ends. The germline gives CDR1 MDHEN, CDR2 SYDVKM. The CDR3 spans 14 residues. The DNA of the CDR3 is TGTGCCAGCAGTTCCAGGACAGTCTACAATGAGCAGTTCTTC. This gives the protein CASSSRTVYNEQFF.

The chain links TRBV7-9 to TRBJ1-2; 9 positions agree with TRBD1. Germline V gene lookup returns CDR1 SEHNR and CDR2 FQNEAQ (reference sequence). The CDR3 covers 13 residues. V was pared by 5 bases and J by 8 bases, with 6 bases of the junction left unmatched. For the CDR3, the DNA is TGTGCCAGCAGCCCGGGACAGGGCGAAGGCTACACCTTC. This sequence encodes CASSPGQGEGYTF.

The rearrangement joins TRBV5-4 to TRBJ2-3; 9 bases align to TRBD2. The CDR3 contains 14 residues. The V and J ends lost 3 bases and 3 bases, in that order; junction bases with no gene match: 2. Germline-derived CDR1 and CDR2 are SGHNT and YYREEE (reference sequence). The CDR3: CASSSAGGTDTQYF. Here the CDR3 DNA reads TGTGCCAGCAGCTCGGCGGGAGGGACAGATACGCAGTATTTT.

The gene calls are TRBV5-6 and TRBJ2-7, with a weak D call TRBD1 (6 bases). Per the germline V gene, CDR1 is SGHDT and CDR2 is YYEEEE. There are 13 residues in the CDR3. The V end was cut by 5 bases, the J end by 0 bases, with 9 bases between. CDR3 nucleotides: TGTGCCAGCAGTCGGACAGTCTCCTACGAGCAGTACTTC. It translates to CASSRTVSYEQYF.

This chain links TRBV10-1 with TRBJ2-1; perhaps TRBD2 as D (5 bases). The CDR3 is 16 residues long. The V end lost 0 bases, the J end lost 7 bases, and 16 bases lay between the germline ends. Germline V gene sequence: CDR1 WNHNN, CDR2 SYGVQD (reference sequence). The CDR3 is CASSESTPATGNEQFF. The CDR3 DNA is TGCGCCAGCAGTGAGTCGACCCCCGCGACGGGGAATGAGCAGTTCTTC.

With respect to this clone: At one end, the junction sequence differs from germline, possibly due to a read error. This sequence joins TRBV7-9 and TRBJ1-1; D is uncertain. The germline V gene encodes CDR1 SEHNR and CDR2 FQNEAQ (reference sequence). The CDR3 extends over 14 amino acids. The CDR3 sequence is CASMYPQRNTEAFF. The CDR3 region has the DNA TGTGCCAGCATGTATCCCCAGAGGAACACCGAAGCTTTCTTT.

CDR3 in amino acids: CASRFTGVRNTGELFF. The CDR3 nucleotides are TGCGCCAGCAGATTCACAGGGGTGAGGAACACCGGGGAGCTGTTTTTT. The V gene is TRBV4-1, the J gene TRBJ2-2, with 7 nucleotides matching TRBD1. The germline CDR1 and CDR2 sequences are MGHRA and YSYEKL. With 6 bases clipped from V and 1 base from J, the junction kept 8 bases outside the gene matches. The CDR3 sequence is 16 residues long.

The J gene is TRBJ2-5, the V gene TRBV7-6, with 11 bases matching TRBD1. Trimming took 2 bases from V and 5 from J; bases not matched to a gene: 7. The CDR3 has 16 residues. Germline CDR1 is SGHVS and CDR2 is FNYEAQ. The CDR3 protein is CASSLSRDRGAETQYF. CDR3 coding DNA: TGTGCCAGCAGCTTAAGCCGGGACAGGGGGGCGGAGACCCAGTACTTC.

The V call is TRBV25-1, the J call TRBJ2-2; maybe TRBD1 (6 bases). CDR1 and CDR2 (germline): MGHDK, SYGVNS. The V and J ends lost 2 bases and 1 base respectively, with 11 bases between them. The CDR3 has 16 amino acids. The CDR3 sequence is CASSEGAGVNTGELFF. The DNA of the CDR3 is TGTGCCAGCAGTGAAGGAGCAGGGGTGAACACCGGGGAGCTGTTTTTT.

The sample holds one count of this clone. The rearrangement joins TRBV5-4 to TRBJ1-1; a weak D match, TRBD1 (5 bases). The CDR3 spans 15 residues. Germline loops: CDR1 SGHNT, CDR2 YYREEE (reference sequence). V was clipped by 2 bases and J by 1 base, with 12 bases between them. CDR3 DNA: TGTGCCAGCAGCTTTTTACAAACAGGGAACACTGAAGCTTTCTTT. Amino acid sequence: CASSFLQTGNTEAFF. The full variable domain, its missing parts supplied by reference TRBV5-4 and TRBJ1-1, is ETGVTQSPTHLIKTRGQQVTLRCSSQSGHNTVSWYQQALGQGPQFIFQYYREEENGRGNFPPRFSGLQFPNYSSELNVNALELDDSALYLCASSFLQTGNTEAFFGQGTRLTVV.

V and J are TRBV7-2 and TRBJ1-4; 7 bases match TRBD1. The length of the CDR3 is 14 residues. From germline, CDR1 is SGHTA and CDR2 FQGNSA. V gave up 5 bases and J gave up 7 bases; unmatched junction bases: 7. This CDR3 is CASSPTGIGEKLFF. CDR3 DNA: TGTGCCAGCAGCCCGACAGGGATAGGTGAAAAACTGTTTTTT. The complete variable domain, with remaining parts taken from reference TRBV7-2 and TRBJ1-4, reads GAGVSQSPSNKVTEKGKDVELRCDPISGHTALYWYRQSLGQGLEFLIYFQGNSAPDKSGLPSDRFSAERTGGSVSTLTIQRTQQEDSAVYLCASSPTGIGEKLFFGSGTQLSVL.

The rearrangement joins TRBV4-1 to TRBJ1-2; 7 positions match TRBD1. In germline, CDR1 is MGHRA, CDR2 YSYEKL. J gave up 3 bases and V 3 bases, and 7 bases lay outside the gene matches. CDR3 length: 15 residues. The DNA for the CDR3 is TGCGCCAGCAGCCAGGTTGGGCAGGGGGACTATGGCTACACCTTC. This codes for CASSQVGQGDYGYTF.